This TCR beta chain came from a study of cytomegalovirus exposure and HLA in healthy donors. As regards this clone: Antigen specificity is unknown. Sequence at one end of the junction differs from germline and may be a read error.

Healthy bone marrow donors made up the cohort. Study-level findings and limits: There were under 200 TCR beta chains listed as cytomegalovirus-associated. TCR beta V- and J-gene trimming was later associated with a missense DCLRE1C variant.

Primers included in the PCR were 60 Vbeta and 13 Jbeta primers. Data came from immunoSEQ multiplex PCR; TCRdb stores just in-frame clones and leaves some out. Altogether roughly 140,000 clones are present, approximately 80% being singletons, with the ten largest covering about 2.5%. Germline values: CDR1 MNHNS, CDR2 SASEGT. CDR3 length: 15 amino acids. Sequencing was carried out using PBMCs. This sequence joins TRBV6-1 and TRBJ2-6; 7 bases map to TRBD2. The clonotype originates from a woman between 18 and 29 years old in good health and CMV-seropositive. CDR3: CASLAAGTGANGLTF. The CDR3 nucleotides read TGTGCCAGCCTTGCAGCGGGGACCGGGGCCAACGGCCTGACTTTC.